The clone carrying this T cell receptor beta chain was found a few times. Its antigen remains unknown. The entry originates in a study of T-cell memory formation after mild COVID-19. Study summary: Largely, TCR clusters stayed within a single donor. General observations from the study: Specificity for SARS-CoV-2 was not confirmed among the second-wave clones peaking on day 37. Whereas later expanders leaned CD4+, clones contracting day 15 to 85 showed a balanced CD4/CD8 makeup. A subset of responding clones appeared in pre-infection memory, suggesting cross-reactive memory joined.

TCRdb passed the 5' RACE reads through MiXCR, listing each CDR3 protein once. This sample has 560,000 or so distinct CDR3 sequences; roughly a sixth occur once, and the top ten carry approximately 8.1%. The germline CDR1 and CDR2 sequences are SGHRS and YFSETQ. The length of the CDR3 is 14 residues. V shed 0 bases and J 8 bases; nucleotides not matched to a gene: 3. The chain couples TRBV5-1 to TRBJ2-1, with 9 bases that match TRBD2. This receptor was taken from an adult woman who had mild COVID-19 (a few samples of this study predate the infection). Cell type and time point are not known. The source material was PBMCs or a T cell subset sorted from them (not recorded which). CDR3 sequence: CASSLGTSADEQFF. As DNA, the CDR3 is TGCGCCAGCAGCTTGGGGACTAGCGCAGATGAGCAGTTCTTC.